The clone carrying this T cell receptor (beta chain) was observed a single time. This record comes from a study of cytomegalovirus exposure and HLA in healthy donors. Per the germline V gene, CDR1 is GTSNPN and CDR2 is SVGIG (reference sequence). The CDR3 has 13 residues. The trim removed 0 bases at V and 9 bases at J, leaving 4 bases unmatched. Vbeta (60) and Jbeta (13) primers were used in the PCR. Only in-frame clones appear in the TCRdb table, and some are missing; sequencing was by immunoSEQ multiplex PCR. Of 130,000 to 150,000 clones in the sample, roughly 80% are singletons; the top ten hold about 3%.

Specimen: PBMCs. The chain employs TRBV30 and TRBJ2-7; TRBD2 matches at 11 bases. This receptor was obtained from a man in his forties in good health and CMV-seropositive. CDR3: CAWSVLAGGGQYF. The CDR3 DNA follows: TGTGCCTGGAGTGTCCTAGCGGGAGGTGGGCAGTACTTC.